Below are 20 T cell receptor beta chains sequenced from a single sample in a study of high-grade serous ovarian cancer treatment subgroups. Data came from immunoSEQ multiplex PCR; TCRdb stores just in-frame clones and leaves some out. The sample yields over 9,000 clones, less than 90% seen once. Tumor tissue was taken before any definitive surgery or chemotherapy was given. The source material was tumor tissue. The receptors here all came from a human donor with high-grade serous ovarian cancer.

V usage is TRBV7-2 and J usage is TRBJ2-3, with D unclear. Trimming took 6 bases from V and 4 from J, leaving 11 bases between them. The V gene's germline CDR1 is SGHTA and CDR2 FQGNSA. The CDR3 has 13 residues. DNA for the CDR3: TGTGCCAGCAGGCCCACTTCCCCAGATACGCAGTATTTT. Translating gives CASRPTSPDTQYF.

This clone has only a few counts. This rearrangement joins TRBV28 to TRBJ2-7; 11 bases are shared with TRBD1. In germline, CDR1 is MDHEN, CDR2 SYDVKM. Unmatched junction bases numbered 5, after V lost 5 bases and J lost 5 bases. The CDR3 sequence is 14 residues long. Here the CDR3 reads CASSTWTGGDEQYF. The CDR3 DNA reads TGTGCCAGCAGTACCTGGACAGGGGGCGACGAGCAGTACTTC.

The chain has TRBV5-1 and TRBJ2-5; the match to TRBD1 covers 7 bases. This CDR3 spans 16 amino acids. Germline V gene sequence: CDR1 SGHRS, CDR2 YFSETQ. The V gene end was trimmed by 0 bases and the J gene end by 0 bases; junction bases not matched to a gene: 5. This CDR3 reads CASSLGQGTYQETQYF. The CDR3 region has the DNA TGCGCCAGCAGCTTGGGACAGGGCACGTACCAAGAGACCCAGTACTTC.

This sequence joins TRBV30 and TRBJ1-1, with a tentative D call TRBD1 (6 bases). Trimming cost V 3 bases and J 5 bases, with 16 bases left between them. Germline V lookup: CDR1 GTSNPN, CDR2 SVGIG (reference sequence). The CDR3 contains 14 residues. The CDR3, as DNA: TGTGCCTGGAGCCGGGAACAGGGTGGTACTGAAGCTTTCTTT. Translated, it gives CAWSREQGGTEAFF.

The chain carries TRBV9 and TRBJ2-3; D gene ambiguous. The CDR3 has 15 amino acids. V lost 0 bases, J lost 0 bases, and 8 bases lay in between. Germline assignment: CDR1 SGDLS and CDR2 YYNGEE. The CDR3 DNA reads as TGTGCCAGCAGCGTAGGTCCCCCTAGCACAGATACGCAGTATTTT. This sequence encodes CASSVGPPSTDTQYF.

V is TRBV2 and J is TRBJ2-7; the D gene is possibly TRBD1 (5 bases). This CDR3 has 11 amino acids. V lost 6 bases and J 5 bases, leaving 8 bases between the germline ends. In germline, CDR1 is SNHLY, CDR2 FYNNEI. The CDR3, as DNA: TGTGCCAGCAGCCAGGGAAACGAGCAGTACTTC. Its translation is CASSQGNEQYF. Full variable domain (rest looked up from reference TRBV2 and TRBJ2-7): EPEVTQTPSHQVTQMGQEVILRCVPISNHLYFYWYRQILGQKVEFLVSFYNNEISEKSEIFDDQFSVERPDGSNFTLKIRSTKLEDSAMYFCASSQGNEQYFGPGTRLTVT.

The genes are TRBV4-3 and TRBJ2-7, with 16 bases fitting TRBD2. Trimming cost V 1 base and J 7 bases; bases outside gene matches: 10. Germline loops: CDR1 LGHNA, CDR2 YSLEER. CDR3 length: 18 amino acids. CDR3 sequence (DNA): TGCGCCAGCAGCCAAGTCAGGTTGGGACTAGCGGGAGGGTGGGAGCAGTACTTC. It translates to CASSQVRLGLAGGWEQYF.

V and J are TRBV6-5 and TRBJ2-1; 9 nucleotides align to TRBD1. V was clipped by 6 bases and J by 2 bases; unmatched bases: 5. Germline CDR1 and CDR2: MNHEY and SVGAGI. This CDR3 comprises 15 residues. The CDR3, as DNA: TGTGCCAGCAGAAGGGACAGGGATACCTACAATGAGCAGTTCTTC. Translation gives CASRRDRDTYNEQFF.

This chain links TRBV11-2 with TRBJ1-6, with TRBD1 identical over 9 bases. This CDR3 is built from 17 residues. J was trimmed by 9 bases and V by 0 bases; bases with no gene match: 9. In germline, CDR1 is SGHAT, CDR2 FQNNGV. CDR3 nucleotides: TGTGCCAGCAGCTTAGATCTGCCGGGACAGGGTAGTTCACCCCTCCACTTT. It translates to CASSLDLPGQGSSPLHF.

The chain is built from TRBV7-9 and TRBJ2-7; D is unclear. The CDR3 spans 12 residues. CDR1 SEHNR and CDR2 FQNEAQ come from the germline V gene (reference sequence). The V and J ends lost 3 bases and 4 bases respectively, with 7 bases between them. Here the CDR3 reads CASSLGRYEQYF. The CDR3 DNA sequence: TGTGCCAGCAGCTTGGGCAGGTACGAGCAGTACTTC.

With respect to this clone: This same CDR3 is encoded by further DNA sequences in the sample. The J gene is TRBJ2-7, the V gene TRBV6-6; unclear D gene. The CDR3 extends over 13 amino acids. V was shortened by 0 bases and J by 5 bases, with 8 bases between the two germline ends. Per germline, CDR1 MNHNY and CDR2 SVGAGI (reference sequence). CDR3 loop: CASSYSGFNEQYF. The CDR3 region has the DNA TGTGCCAGCAGTTACTCCGGCTTCAACGAGCAGTACTTC.

This clone was seen a handful of times. The chain has TRBV19 and TRBJ1-2; D is unclear. V dropped 3 bases and J dropped 6 bases, with 14 bases sitting between them. Germline V gene data show CDR1 as LNHDA and CDR2 as SQIVND (reference sequence). CDR3 size: 14 residues. This CDR3 is CASSIGPAGNGYTF. The CDR3 DNA reads TGTGCCAGTAGTATTGGCCCCGCCGGAAATGGCTACACCTTC.

The V call is TRBV7-2, the J call TRBJ1-5, with 7 bases aligning to TRBD1. CDR1 SGHTA and CDR2 FQGNSA come from the germline V gene. J gave up 16 bases and V 1 base, and 7 bases lay outside the gene matches. CDR3 length: 12 residues. The DNA for the CDR3 is TGTGCCAGCAGCTTAGTTGGAGGGGGCCTCCATTTT. Translated, it gives CASSLVGGGLHF.

The rearrangement uses TRBV5-1 and TRBJ2-5, with 8 bases matching TRBD1. The J call may be faulty, since TRBJ2-7 better matches the DNA end. This CDR3 contains 16 residues. Looked up from germline, CDR1 is SGHRS and CDR2 is YFSETQ. CDR3 sequence: CASSNRTGRSSYEQYF. CDR3 DNA: TGCGCCAGCAGCAACAGGACAGGGCGAAGCTCCTACGAGCAGTACTTC.

The chain uses TRBV7-2 and TRBJ1-6; 10 positions match TRBD1. Germline V lookup: CDR1 SGHTA, CDR2 FQGNSA. Germline trimming cut 4 bases from V and 4 bases from J; bases unmatched to any gene: 1. The CDR3 runs 15 residues. The CDR3 nucleotides read TGTGCCAGCAGCTGGACAGGGGGGTATAATTCACCCCTCCACTTT. Protein: CASSWTGGYNSPLHF.

The chain combines TRBV11-1 with TRBJ2-1; 10 bases fit TRBD2. CDR1 is SGHAT and CDR2 is FQDESV in the germline V gene (reference sequence). V trimming: 7 bases; J trimming: 5 bases; junction bases outside the gene matches: 2. CDR3 size: 13 residues. The chain's CDR3 is CASTSGSHNEQFF. DNA of the CDR3: TGTGCCAGCACTAGCGGGAGCCACAATGAGCAGTTCTTC.

The chain recombines TRBV4-2 with TRBJ2-3, with 11 nucleotides matching TRBD1. After removal of 0 bases from V and 3 bases from J, the junction contained 2 bases not matched to a gene. Germline CDR1 LGHNA, CDR2 YNFKEQ. The CDR3 contains 16 residues. The CDR3 sequence: CASSQDRDRGTDTQYF. The CDR3 DNA reads as TGTGCCAGCAGCCAAGACCGGGACAGGGGGACAGATACGCAGTATTTT.

The rearrangement joins TRBV18 to TRBJ2-1, with 9 bases fitting TRBD2. From germline, CDR1 is KGHSH and CDR2 LQKENI. There are 15 residues in the CDR3. The trim removed 1 base at V and 5 bases at J, leaving 3 bases unmatched. The CDR3 protein is CASSPLAGENNEQFF. The CDR3 nucleotides read TGTGCCAGCTCACCACTAGCGGGGGAAAACAATGAGCAGTTCTTC.

The V and J genes are TRBV4-3 and TRBJ2-7, with TRBD1 matching over 11 bases. The CDR3 sequence is 18 residues long. J was trimmed by 3 bases and V by 0 bases; bases with no gene match: 10. Germline-derived CDR1 and CDR2 are LGHNA and YSLEER. CDR3 loop: CASSQDPWTGGEGYEQYF. The CDR3 coding sequence is TGCGCCAGCAGCCAAGATCCCTGGACAGGGGGCGAGGGCTACGAGCAGTACTTC.

The rearrangement links TRBV2 to TRBJ1-2; 8 bases are a match to TRBD1. Unmatched junction bases numbered 8, after V lost 6 bases and J lost 8 bases. The CDR3 has 13 residues. CDR1 and CDR2 (germline): SNHLY, FYNNEI. The CDR3 DNA sequence: TGTGCCAGCAGCCTGGACAGGGACTGGGGCTACACCTTC. Residues: CASSLDRDWGYTF.